Listed below are T cell receptor beta chains from one sample, sequenced in a study of cytomegalovirus exposure and HLA in healthy donors. Profiled with immunoSEQ multiplex PCR; TCRdb holds only in-frame clones, not every one. The repertoire holds 150,000 to 200,000 clones, with roughly four fifths as singletons. The sequenced material came from PBMCs. The receptor set was obtained from a woman aged 35 to 49 in good health and CMV-seronegative. The CDR3 runs from the conserved cysteine through the conserved F or W. Fields, in order: CDR3 DNA, CDR3 protein, J gene, V gene, D gene, clone size. D genes are given only for firm matches. Only some rows state a clone size, as once, few, many or a class for expanded clones.

cdr3_nt: TGTGCCAGTAGTATCTCGCTCCCCAGGGATGAGCAGTTCTTC
cdr3_aa: CASSISLPRDEQFF
j_call: TRBJ2-1
v_call: TRBV19
d_call: -
clone_size: -

cdr3_nt: TGTGCCAGCAGCGTACTAGCGGGATCCCACAATGAGCAGTTCTTC
cdr3_aa: CASSVLAGSHNEQFF
j_call: TRBJ2-1
v_call: TRBV6-5
d_call: TRBD2
clone_size: -

cdr3_nt: TGTGCCAGCAGCCCCCGGCAGGGGGGAAGTAAGGCCGGGGAGCTGTTTTTT
cdr3_aa: CASSPRQGGSKAGELFF
j_call: TRBJ2-2
v_call: TRBV7-2
d_call: -
clone_size: few

cdr3_nt: TGTGCCAGCAGCTTGGTGACAGGGGGCCACTATGGCTACACCTTC
cdr3_aa: CASSLVTGGHYGYTF
j_call: TRBJ1-2
v_call: TRBV7-9
d_call: TRBD1
clone_size: -

cdr3_nt: TGTGCCAGCAGCTTAAGTTACTTTGAAGCTTTCTTT
cdr3_aa: CASSLSYFEAFF
j_call: TRBJ1-1
v_call: TRBV5-6
d_call: -
clone_size: -

cdr3_nt: TGCGCCAGCAGCGGTGCCGGGACAGGGGGCGCAAGTGGCGAAAAACTGTTTTTT
cdr3_aa: CASSGAGTGGASGEKLFF
j_call: TRBJ1-4
v_call: TRBV5-1
d_call: TRBD1
clone_size: -

cdr3_nt: TGTGCCATCTGGGAAGGGACAGGCTACGAGCAGTACTTC
cdr3_aa: CAIWEGTGYEQYF
j_call: TRBJ2-7
v_call: TRBV10-3
d_call: TRBD1
clone_size: -

cdr3_nt: TGCGCCAGCAGCTCGGAAGCGGGACAGGGGAAAACTTACACCTTC
cdr3_aa: CASSSEAGQGKTYTF
j_call: TRBJ1-2
v_call: TRBV5-1
d_call: TRBD1
clone_size: -

cdr3_nt: TGTGCCAGCAGCCAAGAAAAAGGGCGGGAAGGAGGTGGTATTTATTCAGCAAGGTTTTTT
cdr3_aa: CASSQEKGREGGGIYSARFF
j_call: TRBJ2-2
v_call: TRBV4-2
d_call: -
clone_size: -

cdr3_nt: TGTGCCAGCAGTGAGGGGGGCGGGAGAGGAGATACGCAGTATTTT
cdr3_aa: CASSEGGGRGDTQYF
j_call: TRBJ2-3
v_call: TRBV2
d_call: -
clone_size: once

cdr3_nt: TGTGCCAGCAGTTACGGTAGCGGGACCTACGAGCAGTACTTC
cdr3_aa: CASSYGSGTYEQYF
j_call: TRBJ2-7
v_call: TRBV6-5
d_call: TRBD2
clone_size: few

cdr3_nt: TGTGCCTGGAGTGTAAAACGGACTAGCGGACTAGATACGCAGTATTTT
cdr3_aa: CAWSVKRTSGLDTQYF
j_call: TRBJ2-3
v_call: TRBV30
d_call: TRBD2
clone_size: once

cdr3_nt: TGTGCCAGCGCTAGCGGGGGCACAGATACGCAGTATTTT
cdr3_aa: CASASGGTDTQYF
j_call: TRBJ2-3
v_call: TRBV2
d_call: TRBD2
clone_size: -

cdr3_nt: TGTGCCATCAGTGAGGCCACAGGGGGTGGAACTGAAGCTTTCTTT
cdr3_aa: CAISEATGGGTEAFF
j_call: TRBJ1-1
v_call: TRBV10-3
d_call: TRBD1
clone_size: -

cdr3_nt: TGTGCCACCAGCAGCGGACAGGGCAAGTCCTACGAGCAGTACTTC
cdr3_aa: CATSSGQGKSYEQYF
j_call: TRBJ2-7
v_call: TRBV15
d_call: TRBD1
clone_size: -

cdr3_nt: TGTGCCAGCAGCTTGGCCGGGACTAGCGGCCGTTTTGAGCAGTTCTTC
cdr3_aa: CASSLAGTSGRFEQFF
j_call: TRBJ2-1
v_call: TRBV5-4
d_call: TRBD2
clone_size: once

cdr3_nt: TGTGCCTGGAGTACACCCATCGCCGGGAGAAGCTCCTACGAGCAGTACTTC
cdr3_aa: CAWSTPIAGRSSYEQYF
j_call: TRBJ2-7
v_call: TRBV30
d_call: -
clone_size: -

cdr3_nt: TGTGCCAGCACCTCGGGACTCCGGAACACTGAAGCTTTCTTT
cdr3_aa: CASTSGLRNTEAFF
j_call: TRBJ1-1
v_call: TRBV27
d_call: -
clone_size: few

cdr3_nt: TGTGCCAGCAGTTTCCAGCGGGGGGGACTTTCATACAATGAGCAGTTCTTC
cdr3_aa: CASSFQRGGLSYNEQFF
j_call: TRBJ2-1
v_call: TRBV28
d_call: TRBD2
clone_size: -

cdr3_nt: TGTGCCAGCAGTTACCCAATACAGAACACTGAAGCTTTCTTT
cdr3_aa: CASSYPIQNTEAFF
j_call: TRBJ1-1
v_call: TRBV28
d_call: -
clone_size: -

cdr3_nt: TGTGCCAGCAGCCCAGGCGGACTATCCGACTACGAGCAGTACTTC
cdr3_aa: CASSPGGLSDYEQYF
j_call: TRBJ2-7
v_call: TRBV9
d_call: -
clone_size: -

cdr3_nt: TGTGCCTGGAGTGTACAGGGGGGACAGGGCAACTATGGCTACACCTTC
cdr3_aa: CAWSVQGGQGNYGYTF
j_call: TRBJ1-2
v_call: TRBV30
d_call: TRBD1
clone_size: -

cdr3_nt: TGCGCCAGCAGCTTGGATACGGGAGGGCCGCGAGATACGCAGTATTTT
cdr3_aa: CASSLDTGGPRDTQYF
j_call: TRBJ2-3
v_call: TRBV5-1
d_call: TRBD2
clone_size: -

cdr3_nt: TGTGCCAGCAGCCAGAGGCAGGGATCTAGCTATGGCTACACCTTC
cdr3_aa: CASSQRQGSSYGYTF
j_call: TRBJ1-2
v_call: TRBV4-2
d_call: -
clone_size: -

cdr3_nt: TGTGCCAGCAGTCCCTACTCTTTTCAGCCCCAGCATTTT
cdr3_aa: CASSPYSFQPQHF
j_call: TRBJ1-5
v_call: TRBV6-5
d_call: -
clone_size: -

cdr3_nt: TGTGCCAGCTCACCACCGAGCTCCTACAATGAGCAGTTCTTC
cdr3_aa: CASSPPSSYNEQFF
j_call: TRBJ2-1
v_call: TRBV18
d_call: -
clone_size: -

cdr3_nt: TGTGCCATCAGTGCTTCGCTGGGGCTGAACACTGAAGCTTTCTTT
cdr3_aa: CAISASLGLNTEAFF
j_call: TRBJ1-1
v_call: TRBV10-3
d_call: -
clone_size: once

cdr3_nt: TGTGCCAGCAGCTTAGGGCTAGCGGGTTACCAAGAGACCCAGTACTTC
cdr3_aa: CASSLGLAGYQETQYF
j_call: TRBJ2-5
v_call: TRBV7-9
d_call: TRBD2
clone_size: -